These 12 T cell receptor beta chains were sequenced from one sample in a study of yellow fever vaccine responses in identical twins. MiXCR, run by TCRdb on the RT-PCR reads, gives a single entry per CDR3 protein. The repertoire holds 20,000 to 25,000 distinct CDR3 sequences, with roughly 73% as singletons. The starting material was T cells from blood (PBMCs), unsorted or a sorted subset (not recorded which), obtained before or after yellow fever vaccination (not recorded which). The receptors were sampled from a woman between 18 and 29 years old who received the yellow fever vaccine.

CDR3 bases: TGTGCCATCAGTGGGACTAGCGGGTACACAGATACGCAGTATTTT. It codes for CAISGTSGYTDTQYF. V is TRBV10-3 and J is TRBJ2-3; 11 bases fit TRBD2. CDR1 is ENHRY and CDR2 is SYGVKD in the germline V gene. This CDR3 has 15 amino acids. Trimming at V came to 4 bases and at J to 2 bases, leaving 2 bases not matched to a gene.

V and J are TRBV6-5 and TRBJ2-2; weak D call: TRBD1 (6 bases). The CDR3 runs to 14 residues. Germline V gene sequence: CDR1 MNHEY, CDR2 SVGAGI. V lost 4 bases, J lost 5 bases, and 11 bases lay in between. The CDR3 DNA is TGTGCCAGCAGTTGGACAACAGGGACCGGGGAGCTGTTTTTT. Translation: CASSWTTGTGELFF.

This clonotype has more than one count but fewer than ten. CDR3 DNA sequence: TGCAGTGCTAGAGATGTTAGGGGGCTTCAGCCCCAGCATTTT. Residues: CSARDVRGLQPQHF. J is TRBJ1-5 and V is TRBV20-1; 7 bases line up with TRBD1. Germline values: CDR1 DFQATT, CDR2 SNEGSKA (reference sequence). V shed 0 bases and J 6 bases; nucleotides not matched to a gene: 5. The length of the CDR3 is 14 residues.

The gene calls are TRBV4-2 and TRBJ1-6; D not certain. CDR3 length: 15 amino acids. V shed 0 bases and J shed 13 bases, with 16 bases lying between them. Germline CDR1 is LGHNA and CDR2 is YNFKEQ. CDR3 sequence (DNA): TGTGCCAGCAGCCAAGAAAGGGAACCCCTTTGGCCCCTCCACTTT. This codes for CASSQEREPLWPLHF.

The chain combines TRBV13 with TRBJ2-7, with 9 nucleotides matching TRBD2. Germline-derived CDR1 and CDR2 are PRHDT and FYEKMQ (reference sequence). V was pared by 11 bases and J by 2 bases, with 10 bases of the junction left unmatched. The CDR3 spans 14 residues. Here the CDR3 reads CAGKGLAGPYEQYF. The CDR3, as DNA: TGTGCCGGAAAGGGCCTAGCGGGACCCTACGAGCAGTACTTC.

This chain connects TRBV11-3 to TRBJ2-2, with TRBD1 matching over 7 bases. The length of the CDR3 is 17 residues. Germline-derived CDR1 and CDR2 are SGHNT and YENEEA. V dropped 5 bases and J dropped 0; count of bases not matched to a gene: 9. CDR3 protein: CASSPRGLGANTGELFF. The CDR3 bases are TGTGCCAGCAGCCCTAGGGGGCTGGGCGCGAACACCGGGGAGCTGTTTTTT.

The chain combines TRBV12-3 or TRBV12-4 with TRBJ1-5, with 8 bases matching TRBD1. The CDR3 length is 15 residues. Trimming removed 6 bases from V and 2 bases from J; junction bases left unmatched: 6. CDR3 sequence: CASRADRGGNQPQHF. The CDR3 coding sequence is TGTGCCAGCAGGGCAGACAGGGGCGGCAATCAGCCCCAGCATTTT.

The chain links TRBV29-1 to TRBJ2-5, with 10 bases matching TRBD1. V was clipped by 4 bases and J by 4 bases; unmatched bases: 6. The CDR3 loop spans 14 amino acids. CDR1 and CDR2 (germline): SQVTM, ANQGSEA. The CDR3 DNA is TGCAGCGTTGCTCCGACAGGGGGCCGAGAGACCCAGTACTTC. Amino acids: CSVAPTGGRETQYF.

The gene calls are TRBV5-1 and TRBJ2-1; D is perhaps TRBD2 (6 bases). Trimming removed 0 bases from V and 3 bases from J, with 7 bases in between. Germline CDR1 and CDR2: SGHRS and YFSETQ. The CDR3 totals 14 residues. CDR3 in DNA: TGCGCCAGCAGCTTGGGGACTATCTACAATGAGCAGTTCTTC. Protein: CASSLGTIYNEQFF.

The genes are TRBV13 and TRBJ1-1; 8 bases are shared with TRBD1. Germline values: CDR1 PRHDT, CDR2 FYEKMQ (reference sequence). The CDR3 has 15 amino acids. V lost 3 bases, J lost 2 bases, and 5 bases stayed unmatched. The CDR3 DNA reads as TGTGCCAGCAGCTTCAGCAGGGGGCCAAACACTGAAGCTTTCTTT. Its protein product is CASSFSRGPNTEAFF.

The table lists this clonotype with a few counts. V and J are TRBV6-5 and TRBJ1-1; 8 nucleotides match TRBD1. CDR1 is MNHEY and CDR2 is SVGAGI in the germline V gene. This CDR3 region has 17 residues. V lost 0 bases and J lost 1; bases outside the gene matches: 7. CDR3 protein: CASSYSAGGVGNTEAFF. The CDR3 DNA reads TGTGCCAGCAGTTACTCAGCAGGGGGCGTGGGGAACACTGAAGCTTTCTTT.

This chain connects TRBV18 to TRBJ2-5; D call uncertain. CDR1 and CDR2 from the germline V gene are KGHSH and LQKENI. This CDR3 has 16 amino acids. The ends were cut back, 6 bases at V and 1 base at J, with 18 bases in the middle. CDR3 residues: CASSRRRSDLQETQYF. In nucleotides, the CDR3 is TGTGCCAGCTCCCGACGTCGTTCGGACCTCCAAGAGACCCAGTACTTC.